This T cell receptor beta chain was captured by sequencing in a study of a mutant IDH1 vaccine in newly diagnosed glioma. In the case of this clone: What it binds is unknown.

The time point denotes: week 23, last vaccination. Mutant IDH1 20-mer peptide, at 300 ug, made up each vaccine dose, with topical imiquimod. The CDR3 loop spans 12 amino acids. CDR1 and CDR2 from the germline V gene are SGHKS and YYEKEE (reference sequence). Deletions cut 5 bases from V and 6 bases from J, with 11 bases between. Clones were read by immunoSEQ multiplex PCR, and TCRdb kept only the in-frame ones, dropping some. The sample records 50,000 to 65,000 clones, over 70% being singletons. Sequenced material: PBMCs, taken from a glioma patient whose treatment included an IDH1 peptide vaccine. This clonotype was sampled from a man aged 35 to 55 with glioma. The rearrangement uses TRBV5-5 and TRBJ1-2, with D possibly TRBD1 on 5 matching bases. The CDR3 reads CASRGSGDGYTF. The CDR3 DNA sequence: TGTGCCAGCAGAGGGTCGGGGGATGGCTACACCTTC.